This record covers a single T cell receptor (beta chain). CDR1 and CDR2 from the germline V gene are SGHNT and YYREEE (reference sequence). V lost 1 base and J 6 bases, leaving 11 bases between the germline ends. This CDR3 is built from 15 residues. Under the authors' procedure: Reference gene primers were amplified, and this amplification served to estimate nucleated cell counts. Method: immunoSEQ multiplex PCR; TCRdb's copy keeps in-frame clones and lacks some. V and J calls and clone size are those listed in that table; D and trimming were worked out from the DNA. In the table there are more than 55,000 clones, about nine tenths of which are singletons. This sample was included in a study of blood T cell repertoires in COVID-19. Study details: The study drew acute and convalescent COVID-19 samples from the United States, Italy and Spain. T cells, B-cell-depleted T cells, or PBMCs provided the cDNA or gDNA that served as material.

The material sequenced was peripheral blood. The TCR was taken from a man aged 45-65 years with active COVID-19. The chain links TRBV5-4 to TRBJ1-6; TRBD1 is a possible D gene (5 bases). CDR3: CASSLKAGPNSPLHF. The CDR3 DNA reads TGTGCCAGCAGCTTGAAGGCAGGGCCTAATTCACCCCTCCACTTT.